This T cell receptor beta chain was sequenced during a study of cytomegalovirus exposure and HLA in healthy donors. PCR amplification relied on 60 Vbeta primers (plus 13 Jbeta primers). The assay was immunoSEQ multiplex PCR, and TCRdb's table has in-frame clones only and misses some. The sample records under 250,000 clones, 80% to 85% being singletons. It was healthy bone marrow donors who served as donors. CDR1 is SNHLY and CDR2 is FYNNEI in the germline V gene. V lost 8 bases and J 5 bases, leaving 16 bases between the germline ends. This CDR3 region has 14 residues. Notes on this clone: Its antigen is unknown.

Broader study findings: Later on, an analysis found that several of the most significant clusters appeared to be linked to common viral pathogens, which included parvovirus B19. With high specificity and sensitivity, the classifier reportedly diagnosed cytomegalovirus status.

The sample taken for sequencing was PBMCs. The origin of this receptor is a woman between 40 and 50 years old in good health and CMV-seronegative. V and J are TRBV2 and TRBJ1-3; possible D gene TRBD1, 5 bases. The CDR3 protein is CASHSNGGRNTIYF. The DNA for the CDR3 is TGTGCCAGCCACTCAAACGGGGGGAGAAACACCATATATTTT. The variable domain in full, completed from reference TRBV2 and TRBJ1-3, reads EPEVTQTPSHQVTQMGQEVILRCVPISNHLYFYWYRQILGQKVEFLVSFYNNEISEKSEIFDDQFSVERPDGSNFTLKIRSTKLEDSAMYFCASHSNGGRNTIYFGEGSWLTVV.